Below are 22 T cell receptor beta chains sequenced from a single sample in a study of identical twins. Each CDR3 protein is one row after TCRdb ran MiXCR on the 5' RACE reads. The sample comprises about 660,000 distinct CDR3 sequences, around 8.6% of which are singletons, and approximately 0.96% rests with the top ten. These same data were also listed under a study on yellow fever vaccine responses in identical twins.

Sequenced input: PBMCs. Receptors were obtained from a woman younger than 35 in good health.

This clonotype has just a few counts. The chain links TRBV25-1 to TRBJ2-5; D possibly uses TRBD1 or TRBD2 (5 bases each). The CDR3 is made up of 17 amino acids. Looked up from germline, CDR1 is MGHDK and CDR2 is SYGVNS. V was clipped by 4 bases and J by 1 base, with 19 bases between them. CDR3 nucleotide sequence: TGTGCCAGCAGTGGCGGCAGGGAGTTTTTCACCCAAGAGACCCAGTACTTC. This codes for CASSGGREFFTQETQYF.

There are a few counts of this clonotype. The CDR3 DNA sequence: TGTGCCAGCAGCCAATTGAGGGGAACCGGGGAGCTGTTTTTT. This translates into CASSQLRGTGELFF. This chain uses TRBV3-1 with TRBJ2-2; D tentatively fits TRBD1 or TRBD2 (5 bases each). The V and J ends lost 2 bases and 5 bases respectively, with 9 bases between them. Per the germline V gene, CDR1 is LGHDT and CDR2 is YNNKEL (reference sequence). This CDR3 has 14 residues.

The chain combines TRBV7-8 with TRBJ2-7; D perhaps matches TRBD2 (6 bases). V lost 5 bases and J 7 bases, leaving 12 bases between the germline ends. This CDR3 comprises 12 residues. Per germline, CDR1 SGHVS and CDR2 FQNEAQ. This chain's CDR3 is CASSRDSEEQYF. Here the CDR3 DNA reads TGTGCCAGCAGCCGGGACTCGGAGGAGCAGTACTTC.

In this sample, this clonotype turned up a few times. The genes are TRBV7-9 and TRBJ2-5; 7 positions agree with TRBD2. This CDR3 is 16 amino acids long. The trim removed 2 bases at V and 2 bases at J, leaving 8 bases unmatched. Germline V lookup: CDR1 SEHNR, CDR2 FQNEAQ (reference sequence). CDR3: CASSLSSGLSQETQYF. The DNA for the CDR3 is TGTGCCAGCAGCTTATCATCGGGACTATCACAAGAGACCCAGTACTTC.

In its sample, this clonotype was seen a few times. The V call is TRBV20-1, the J call TRBJ2-2, with D possibly TRBD2 on 5 matching bases. CDR3 length: 15 amino acids. V was trimmed by 0 bases and J by 5 bases, leaving 13 bases between them. The V gene's germline CDR1 is DFQATT and CDR2 SNEGSKA (reference sequence). Here the CDR3 reads CSAREIGRDTGELFF. As DNA, the CDR3 is TGCAGTGCTAGAGAAATCGGCCGGGATACCGGGGAGCTGTTTTTT.

This clonotype was counted at least ten times. The chain carries TRBV7-3 and TRBJ2-1; D might be TRBD2 (7 bases). V was cut by 5 bases and J by 5 bases, with 13 bases left in between. The CDR3 covers 14 residues. CDR1 is SGHTA and CDR2 is FQGTGA in the germline V gene. The CDR3 loop is CASSRGGGHNEQFF. Written as DNA, the CDR3 is TGTGCCAGCAGCCGTGGCGGGGGCCACAATGAGCAGTTCTTC.

At least ten counts were recorded for this clonotype. This CDR3 is CASSQESGRFYNEQFF. The CDR3 coding sequence is TGCGCCAGCAGCCAAGAAAGCGGGAGGTTTTACAATGAGCAGTTCTTC. The chain combines TRBV4-3 with TRBJ2-1; 9 nucleotides line up with TRBD2. The CDR3 runs to 16 residues. Germline loops: CDR1 LGHNA, CDR2 YSLEER. Trimming removed 0 bases from V and 4 bases from J; junction bases left unmatched: 4.

The sample holds a few counts of this clonotype. The gene calls are TRBV7-2 and TRBJ1-6; D is unresolved. From germline, CDR1 is SGHTA and CDR2 FQGNSA. Trimming took off 6 bases at V and 8 bases at J, with 17 bases between the two ends. The CDR3 length is 15 residues. CDR3 coding DNA: TGTGCCAGCAGGTACAGAGGCCAATCGGATTCACCCCTCCACTTT. Translated: CASRYRGQSDSPLHF.

The gene calls are TRBV4-3 and TRBJ2-1; D may be TRBD2 (6 bases). Germline V gene data show CDR1 as LGHNA and CDR2 as YSLEER. The CDR3 length is 15 residues. V was shortened by 1 base and J by 6 bases, with 13 bases between the two germline ends. CDR3 coding DNA: TGCGCCAGCAGCCAAGTCGTCGGGAGATCCAATGAGCAGTTCTTC. It yields the protein CASSQVVGRSNEQFF.

This chain joins TRBV15 and TRBJ2-7, with 12 bases matching TRBD2. V gave up 2 bases and J gave up 3 bases; unmatched junction bases: 2. Germline V gene data show CDR1 as LNHNV and CDR2 as YYDKDF (reference sequence). The CDR3 is made up of 15 amino acids. CDR3 amino acids: CATSRTLAGGYEQYF. As DNA, the CDR3 is TGTGCCACCAGCAGAACACTAGCGGGGGGCTACGAGCAGTACTTC.

This clonotype was observed many times. The J gene is TRBJ2-5, the V gene TRBV4-3; 7 nucleotides match TRBD2. This CDR3 is built from 15 residues. V dropped 0 bases and J dropped 2; count of bases not matched to a gene: 3. CDR1 and CDR2 (germline): LGHNA, YSLEER. CDR3 bases: TGCGCCAGCAGCCAAGACTGGGGAGGGCAAGAGACCCAGTACTTC. It is translated as CASSQDWGGQETQYF.

This clonotype was observed a few times. This chain connects TRBV15 to TRBJ2-3; TRBD2 aligns across 14 bases. The J segment lost 5 bases and the V segment lost 1 base, leaving 2 bases of the junction unmatched. CDR1 LNHNV and CDR2 YYDKDF come from the germline V gene (reference sequence). This CDR3 has 16 amino acids. Written as DNA, the CDR3 is TGTGCCACCAGCAGAGTCGGACTAGCGGGGGGAGATACGCAGTATTTT. This encodes CATSRVGLAGGDTQYF.

The chain recombines TRBV7-6 with TRBJ2-1, with 9 bases lining up with TRBD1. The CDR3 loop spans 15 amino acids. J was trimmed by 7 bases and V by 5 bases; bases with no gene match: 9. The germline V gene has CDR1 SGHVS and CDR2 FNYEAQ. The CDR3 reads CASSPGNRGLNEQFF. In DNA form, the CDR3 reads TGTGCCAGCAGCCCGGGAAACAGGGGGCTAAATGAGCAGTTCTTC. Based on the CDR3 plus reference TRBV7-6 and TRBJ2-1, the full variable domain is GAGVSQSPRYKVTKRGQDVALRCDPISGHVSLYWYRQALGQGPEFLTYFNYEAQQDKSGLPNDRFSAERPEGSISTLTIQRTEQRDSAMYRCASSPGNRGLNEQFFGPGTRLTVL.

This clonotype was observed many times. The V and J genes are TRBV28 and TRBJ2-5, with D maybe TRBD1 (6 bases). V lost 4 bases, J lost 2 bases, and 14 bases lay in between. The germline gives CDR1 MDHEN, CDR2 SYDVKM. This CDR3 has 15 residues. The CDR3 sequence is CASSSTGGQQETQYF. The CDR3 nucleotides read TGTGCCAGCAGTTCGACCGGCGGACAGCAAGAGACCCAGTACTTC.

This clonotype was detected only a few times. The CDR3 sequence: CASSPSGRTSYNEQFF. CDR3 in DNA: TGTGCCAGCAGCCCTAGCGGGAGAACCTCCTACAATGAGCAGTTCTTC. The V and J genes are TRBV7-6 and TRBJ2-1; 10 bases fit TRBD2. Germline loops: CDR1 SGHVS, CDR2 FNYEAQ. This CDR3 spans 16 amino acids. V lost 5 bases to trimming and J lost 0 bases; unmatched junction nucleotides: 4.

This chain uses TRBV7-9 with TRBJ2-1; D is undetermined. Germline V gene lookup returns CDR1 SEHNR and CDR2 FQNEAQ (reference sequence). This CDR3 has 13 amino acids. Trimming left V 0 bases short and J 8 bases short, with 8 bases between. CDR3 residues: CASSLAGWDEQFF. CDR3 nucleotides: TGTGCCAGCAGCTTAGCAGGGTGGGATGAGCAGTTCTTC.

This clonotype was seen only a few times. The chain links TRBV20-1 to TRBJ2-2; 7 bases map to TRBD2. The CDR3 runs to 13 residues. The V and J ends lost 5 bases and 8 bases, in that order; junction bases with no gene match: 8. In germline, CDR1 is DFQATT, CDR2 SNEGSKA (reference sequence). The CDR3 is CSASGPSGGELFF. CDR3 sequence (DNA): TGCAGTGCTTCCGGGCCTAGCGGTGGGGAGCTGTTTTTT.

The chain links TRBV29-1 to TRBJ2-7; perhaps TRBD1 as D (5 bases). V lost 2 bases and J lost 3, with 8 bases in between. This CDR3 has 12 residues. In germline, CDR1 is SQVTM, CDR2 ANQGSEA. CDR3 protein: CSVEKQGYEQYF. The CDR3 DNA follows: TGCAGCGTTGAAAAGCAGGGCTACGAGCAGTACTTC.

The chain is built from TRBV7-9 and TRBJ1-1, with D possibly being TRBD1 (5 bases). From germline, CDR1 is SEHNR and CDR2 FQNEAQ (reference sequence). This CDR3 spans 14 amino acids. Trimming pared 1 base from V and 1 base from J, leaving 7 bases between. The CDR3 loop is CASSLVQENTEAFF. The CDR3 nucleotides are TGTGCCAGCAGCTTAGTACAGGAGAACACTGAAGCTTTCTTT.

A few counts support this clonotype. The gene calls are TRBV2 and TRBJ2-3; D possibly corresponds to TRBD2 (6 bases). The germline CDR1 and CDR2 sequences are SNHLY and FYNNEI. CDR3 length: 16 residues. V was shortened by 6 bases and J by 0 bases, with 16 bases between the two germline ends. CDR3 bases: TGTGCCAGCAGGGGGAGGCGAGGTGCTAGCACAGATACGCAGTATTTT. Protein product: CASRGRRGASTDTQYF.

This clonotype came up a few times. This chain links TRBV10-3 with TRBJ2-7; 7 positions agree with TRBD1. The CDR3 runs 15 residues. The germline CDR1 and CDR2 sequences are ENHRY and SYGVKD. V lost 3 bases to trimming and J lost 3 bases; unmatched junction nucleotides: 8. The CDR3 DNA follows: TGTGCCATCAGTGAAAAAGACGGGACAGTCTACGAGCAGTACTTC. Amino acids: CAISEKDGTVYEQYF.

The gene calls are TRBV20-1 and TRBJ2-7; TRBD1 matches at 10 bases. V shed 6 bases and J 4 bases; nucleotides not matched to a gene: 9. Per the germline V gene, CDR1 is DFQATT and CDR2 is SNEGSKA (reference sequence). The CDR3 has 14 residues. The CDR3 here is CSATSWDRGYEQYF. CDR3 nucleotides: TGCAGTGCCACCTCATGGGACAGGGGTTACGAGCAGTACTTC.